Below, 23 T cell receptor beta chains from the same sample are listed, as sequenced in a study of T cell responses to AZD1222 COVID-19 vaccine. Profiling relied on immunoSEQ multiplex PCR, and the TCRdb table lists in-frame clones only, not all of them. The sample consists of some 130,000 clones, over 85% of them appearing once. The sequencing used peripheral blood, collected 28 days after the second AZD1222 dose. The receptor source for this set is an adult who received the AZD1222 COVID-19 vaccine.

The chain combines TRBV11-2 with TRBJ1-1, with D possibly TRBD1 on 5 matching bases. The CDR3 contains 11 residues. Germline V gene lookup returns CDR1 SGHAT and CDR2 FQNNGV. The V end was cut by 5 bases, the J end by 11 bases, with 12 bases between. CDR3 amino acids: CASSAGTTAFF. CDR3 in DNA: TGTGCCAGCAGCGCCGGGACCACCGCTTTCTTT.

This chain joins TRBV12-3 or TRBV12-4 and TRBJ2-3; D possibly corresponds to TRBD2 (6 bases). The CDR3 consists of 12 residues. Trimming left V 6 bases short and J 6 bases short, with 10 bases between. The CDR3 sequence: CASSLLADTQYF. The DNA for the CDR3 is TGTGCCAGCAGCCTACTAGCCGATACGCAGTATTTT.

V is TRBV5-6 and J is TRBJ2-2; D unresolved. Trimming took off 0 bases at V and 7 bases at J, with 10 bases between the two ends. The CDR3 spans 14 residues. CDR1 is SGHDT and CDR2 is YYEEEE in the germline V gene. This CDR3 is CASSLARGRGELFF. DNA of the CDR3: TGTGCCAGCAGCTTGGCCCGTGGTCGCGGGGAGCTGTTTTTT.

This chain connects TRBV3-1 (or the pseudogene TRBV3-2) to TRBJ2-2; D not resolved. Germline assignment: CDR1 LGHDT and CDR2 YNNKEL (reference sequence). The V gene lost 5 bases and the J gene lost 3 bases, with 10 bases spanning the gap. The CDR3 sequence is 14 residues long. CDR3 sequence (DNA): TGTGCCAGCAGCATGTCCCGGGACACCGGGGAGCTGTTTTTT. This gives the protein CASSMSRDTGELFF.

The chain uses TRBV21-1 and TRBJ2-1; TRBD2, the table's D call, was not compared with the DNA. TRBV21-1 represents a pseudogene. The CDR3 loop spans 16 amino acids. The CDR3 nucleotides read TGTGCCAGCAGCAAAGCGTTGAAGAGCTCCTACAATGAGCAGTTCTTC. This gives the protein CASSKALKSSYNEQFF.

The chain carries TRBV5-1 and TRBJ1-1; 9 positions match TRBD1. V shed 2 bases and J 2 bases; nucleotides not matched to a gene: 16. The CDR3 contains 19 residues. Germline V lookup: CDR1 SGHRS, CDR2 YFSETQ. The chain's CDR3 is CASSFRDRALTDLNTEAFF. The CDR3 DNA sequence: TGCGCCAGCAGCTTCCGGGACAGGGCCCTAACGGACCTAAACACTGAAGCTTTCTTT.

This clone was picked up one time. The rearrangement links TRBV5-6 to TRBJ1-4; D uncertain. The length of the CDR3 is 13 residues. Germline V lookup: CDR1 SGHDT, CDR2 YYEEEE. Trimming took off 2 bases at V and 8 bases at J, with 10 bases between the two ends. The CDR3 sequence: CASSFGTTEKLFF. CDR3 sequence (DNA): TGTGCCAGCAGCTTCGGCACGACAGAAAAACTGTTTTTT.

This chain connects TRBV7-3 to TRBJ1-2; possible D gene TRBD1, 5 bases. Trimming removed 2 bases at V and 3 bases at J, with 10 bases between. Germline CDR1 and CDR2: SGHTA and FQGTGA. CDR3 size: 14 residues. The CDR3 DNA sequence: TGTGCCAGCAGCTTAGGTGGGGGGTACTATGGCTACACCTTC. It translates to CASSLGGGYYGYTF.

V usage is TRBV7-2 and J usage is TRBJ1-2; perhaps TRBD1 as D (5 bases). V gave up 5 bases and J gave up 4 bases, with 14 bases separating them. The CDR3 is 14 amino acids. Germline CDR1 reads SGHTA; CDR2 reads FQGNSA. The CDR3 coding sequence is TGTGCCAGCAGCGGGATGGGGCAAACCTATGGCTACACCTTC. It yields the protein CASSGMGQTYGYTF.

The V and J genes are TRBV6-2 or TRBV6-3 and TRBJ2-3; D is perhaps TRBD1 (6 bases). Germline loops: CDR1 MNHEY, CDR2 SVGEGT. The CDR3 is 13 amino acids. Trimming left V 5 bases short and J 4 bases short, with 10 bases between. The CDR3 region is CASSITGSDTQYF. CDR3 DNA: TGTGCCAGCAGTATTACAGGGTCAGATACGCAGTATTTT.

Concerning this clone: Mismatch with germline at one junction end may stem from a read error. The chain links TRBV14 to TRBJ2-1, with TRBD2 matching 11 bases. The CDR3 length is 16 residues. Germline loops: CDR1 SGHDN, CDR2 FVKESK. Here the CDR3 reads CASSRISGGAYSEQFF. The CDR3 DNA reads TGTGCCAGCAGTCGGATTAGCGGGGGGGCCTACAGTGAGCAGTTCTTC.

This chain joins TRBV9 and TRBJ2-5; unclear D gene. V lost 3 bases, J lost 5 bases, and 11 bases lay in between. The germline V gene encodes CDR1 SGDLS and CDR2 YYNGEE. The CDR3 is 13 residues long. CDR3 coding DNA: TGTGCCAGCAGCGGAAATTCGGAGGAGACCCAGTACTTC. Encoded protein: CASSGNSEETQYF.

The chain carries TRBV6-6 and TRBJ2-3; 10 bases map to TRBD2. Per the germline V gene, CDR1 is MNHNY and CDR2 is SVGAGI (reference sequence). CDR3 size: 16 residues. V was clipped by 2 bases and J by 1 base; unmatched bases: 3. The CDR3 DNA reads as TGTGCCAGCAGTTACCTCACTAGCGGGGGCACAGATACGCAGTATTTT. Amino acid sequence: CASSYLTSGGTDTQYF.

The V and J genes are TRBV6-1 and TRBJ1-5, with 8 bases fitting TRBD1. After removal of 3 bases from V and 6 bases from J, the junction contained 16 bases not matched to a gene. The germline V gene encodes CDR1 MNHNS and CDR2 SASEGT. The CDR3 runs 18 residues. This CDR3 reads CASSESLTGRGRGQPQHF. The CDR3 nucleotides read TGTGCCAGCAGTGAGAGCCTCACTGGCAGGGGGCGAGGTCAGCCCCAGCATTTT.

The rearrangement links TRBV5-5 to TRBJ1-2, with D unclear. The CDR3 totals 14 residues. Germline CDR1 reads SGHKS; CDR2 reads YYEKEE (reference sequence). V was cut by 6 bases and J by 6 bases, with 18 bases left in between. CDR3 coding DNA: TGTGCCAGCACGGCATTAGATATCAACCATGGCTACACCTTC. Its translation is CASTALDINHGYTF.

The DNA of the CDR3 is TGTGCCAGTAGTGACAGGGCCGTCTCTGGAAACACCATATATTTT. Translating it yields CASSDRAVSGNTIYF. The rearrangement joins TRBV19 to TRBJ1-3; 7 bases are shared with TRBD1. The CDR3 totals 15 residues. Germline V gene data show CDR1 as LNHDA and CDR2 as SQIVND (reference sequence). J was trimmed by 0 bases and V by 5 bases; bases with no gene match: 4.

The chain joins TRBV5-4 to TRBJ1-2; the D is unclear. This CDR3 contains 13 residues. V gave up 0 bases and J gave up 1 base, with 4 bases separating them. Germline CDR1 and CDR2: SGHNT and YYREEE (reference sequence). In DNA, the CDR3 is TGTGCCAGCAGCTTGGACCGTAACTATGGCTACACCTTC. Residues: CASSLDRNYGYTF.

The CDR3, as DNA: TGTGCCAGCAGCCACAATCCCTTTAACTATGGCTACACCTTC. Its translation: CASSHNPFNYGYTF. This sequence joins TRBV27 and TRBJ1-2; D uncertain. The germline gives CDR1 MNHEY, CDR2 SMNVEV (reference sequence). The V end was cut by 6 bases, the J end by 1 base, with 12 bases between. The CDR3 is 14 residues long.

The chain is built from TRBV11-3 and TRBJ2-2; 11 bases are a match to TRBD2. The CDR3 has 15 residues. The V segment lost 4 bases and the J segment 4 bases; nucleotides outside the gene matches: 2. Germline V gene data show CDR1 as SGHNT and CDR2 as YENEEA. CDR3 amino acids: CASSSSGGTTGELFF. The CDR3 DNA follows: TGTGCCAGCAGCTCTAGCGGGGGGACCACCGGGGAGCTGTTTTTT.

Concerning this clone: Different DNA sequences within this sample yield the same CDR3. This chain joins TRBV12-3 or TRBV12-4 and TRBJ1-5, with unresolved D. The V and J ends lost 3 bases and 3 bases respectively, with 3 bases between them. The CDR3 extends over 12 amino acids. The CDR3 is CASSLNNQPQHF. The CDR3 coding sequence is TGTGCCAGCAGTTTGAACAATCAGCCCCAGCATTTT.

The V and J genes are TRBV5-1 and TRBJ2-1; TRBD1 matches at 7 bases. CDR1 SGHRS and CDR2 YFSETQ come from the germline V gene. The junction had 5 bases not matched to a gene; V was cut back by 5 bases and J by 0 bases. The CDR3 spans 15 residues. CDR3 DNA: TGCGCCAGCAGGAAGACAGGGATCTCCTACAATGAGCAGTTCTTC. Protein product: CASRKTGISYNEQFF.

The genes are TRBV5-1 and TRBJ1-2; D is undetermined. In germline, CDR1 is SGHRS, CDR2 YFSETQ. There are 14 residues in the CDR3. With 6 bases removed from V and 4 bases from J, the gap between germline ends came to 16 bases. The CDR3 loop is CASTPEARGYGYTF. The CDR3 nucleotides read TGCGCCAGCACCCCCGAAGCGCGGGGCTATGGCTACACCTTC.

V gene TRBV4-3 combines with J gene TRBJ2-2, with D possibly being TRBD1 (6 bases). V was clipped by 1 base and J by 4 bases, with 10 bases between them. The CDR3 totals 15 residues. Germline values: CDR1 LGHNA, CDR2 YSLEER. The chain's CDR3 is CASSQGTDSTGELFF. The CDR3, as DNA: TGCGCCAGCAGCCAAGGGACAGACAGCACCGGGGAGCTGTTTTTT.